The clone carrying this T cell receptor (beta chain) was detected many times. Using immunoSEQ multiplex PCR, the repertoire was profiled, and TCRdb retains in-frame clones only, with some absent. The sample has about 140,000 clones, around four fifths seen once. These data come from a study of blood T cell repertoires in COVID-19. The receptor's source is a woman over 75 with acute or convalescent COVID-19. Input material: peripheral blood.

The CDR3 DNA reads TGTGCCAGAAGACGGGGGGATCGCTATTACTATGGCTACACCTTC. It translates to CARRRGDRYYYGYTF. The chain links TRBV5-3 to TRBJ1-2, with D tentatively TRBD1 (5 bases). TRBV5-3 is flagged as an ORF with uncertain function. This CDR3 region has 15 residues. Trimming shortened V by 5 bases and J by 3 bases, and 17 bases separated the two germline ends.